This entry features one T cell receptor beta chain sequence. Participants' reported clinical history set cohort assignment. Donors of Cohort 3 who recovered were those that had two negative PCRs, clearance, or symptom resolution. V lost 2 bases and J lost 0, with 11 bases in between. The CDR3 spans 16 residues. Germline lookup yields CDR1 SEHNR and CDR2 FQNEAQ (reference sequence). This entry belongs to a study of blood T cell repertoires in COVID-19. Study context: COVID-19 samples collected from the United States, Italy and Spain covered acute and convalescent phases. In each case, the material was cDNA or gDNA derived from T cells, B-cell-depleted T cells, or PBMCs.

The data were produced by immunoSEQ multiplex PCR, yet TCRdb's version contains in-frame clones alone and is incomplete. The sample lists about 270,000 clones, approximately 84% seen once, with roughly a sixth in the top ten. V is TRBV7-9 and J is TRBJ1-3; possible D gene TRBD1, 6 bases. The origin of this receptor is a man between 18 and 29 years old who had recovered from COVID-19. The sequenced sample consisted of PBMCs or T cells enriched from blood (not recorded which). The CDR3 DNA reads TGTGCCAGCAGCTTACTACGGACAGCCTCTGGAAACACCATATATTTT. Its protein is CASSLLRTASGNTIYF.